This TCR beta chain was documented in a study of OX40 agonist ivuxolimab in advanced cancers. The protocol was immunoSEQ multiplex PCR, while the TCRdb copy is restricted to in-frame clones and leaves out a portion. This table holds about 40,000 clones, around 88% found once. Concerning this clone itself: At one end, the junction sequence differs from germline, possibly due to a read error.

The CDR3 contains 13 residues. Germline assignment: CDR1 SSHAT and CDR2 FNYEAQ (reference sequence). This TCR was recovered from an adult with an advanced solid tumor such as melanoma, head and neck, liver or kidney cancer. This specimen was CD4+ or CD8+ T cells sorted from blood, taken in a trial of the OX40 agonist ivuxolimab. The rearrangement joins TRBV7-7 to TRBJ1-1; weak D call: TRBD1 (6 bases). CDR3 in DNA: TGTGCTAGCAGCCAGGGGCTGCGGACTGAAGCTTTCTTT. This translates into CASSQGLRTEAFF.